The 16 T cell receptor beta chains below all came from one sample that was sequenced in a study of regulatory T cells in long-lasting Graves disease. Time point specified: persistent/refractory GD, antithyroid drugs over 5 years with positive TRAb. The TCR library was made from RNA that had been extracted from PBMCs in TRIzol. The TCR beta library used iRepertoire HTBI primers with Arm-PCR amplification of CDR3. Using its own MiXCR run on the multiplex PCR reads, TCRdb lists one record per CDR3 protein. The table includes a few hundred thousand distinct CDR3 sequences, 20% to 25% detected once. Sequencing was performed on peripheral blood mononuclear cells (PBMCs), taken when the disease was refractory, from a patient treated with antithyroid drugs. The receptors stem from a female donor with Graves disease.

The chain employs TRBV5-6 and TRBJ1-4; the D is unclear. Germline lookup yields CDR1 SGHDT and CDR2 YYEEEE. CDR3 length: 15 amino acids. V was shortened by 4 bases and J by 8 bases, with 18 bases between the two germline ends. CDR3: CASSVVGTIGEKLFF. CDR3 in DNA: TGTGCCAGCAGCGTGGTCGGAACCATAGGCGAAAAACTGTTTTTT.

This clonotype was found a few times. The J gene is TRBJ2-7, the V gene TRBV15; 13 nucleotides match TRBD2. Germline CDR1 reads LNHNV; CDR2 reads YYDKDF (reference sequence). V was clipped by 5 bases and J by 4 bases; unmatched bases: 8. This CDR3 comprises 16 residues. This chain's CDR3 is CATSPGLAGDKYEQYF. CDR3 nucleotide sequence: TGTGCCACCAGCCCCGGACTAGCGGGAGACAAATACGAGCAGTACTTC. Combining the CDR3 with reference TRBV15 and TRBJ2-7 gives the whole variable domain DAMVIQNPRYQVTQFGKPVTLSCSQTLNHNVMYWYQQKSSQAPKLLFHYYDKDFNNEADTPDNFQSRRPNTSFCFLDIRSPGLGDTAMYLCATSPGLAGDKYEQYFGPGTRLTVT.

This chain joins TRBV7-9 and TRBJ1-6; D may be TRBD1 (6 bases). The CDR3 length is 16 residues. The germline gives CDR1 SEHNR, CDR2 FQNEAQ (reference sequence). Deletions cut 5 bases from V and 0 bases from J, with 11 bases between. CDR3 protein: CASSGGQSSYNSPLHF. The DNA for the CDR3 is TGTGCCAGCAGCGGGGGGCAAAGCTCCTATAATTCACCCCTCCACTTT.

The chain joins TRBV20-1 to TRBJ1-5; 8 bases line up with TRBD1. There are 15 residues in the CDR3. Germline-derived CDR1 and CDR2 are DFQATT and SNEGSKA (reference sequence). Trimming cost V 1 base and J 4 bases; bases outside gene matches: 6. In DNA form, the CDR3 reads TGCAGTGCTAGAGGGACAGGGCATAGGAATCAGCCCCAGCATTTT. Translation gives CSARGTGHRNQPQHF.

V gene TRBV7-8 combines with J gene TRBJ2-7; TRBD2 aligns across 11 bases. J gave up 5 bases and V 5 bases, and 14 bases lay outside the gene matches. Germline V gives CDR1 SGHVS, CDR2 FQNEAQ. This CDR3 contains 17 residues. The CDR3 DNA reads TGTGCCAGCAGCCCAAACCGATTAGCGGGAGGGCACAACGAGCAGTACTTC. Amino acid sequence: CASSPNRLAGGHNEQYF.

This clonotype was seen at least ten times. The chain couples TRBV30 to TRBJ1-2, with D perhaps matching TRBD1 (6 bases). V was trimmed by 4 bases and J by 5 bases, leaving 17 bases between them. Looked up from germline, CDR1 is GTSNPN and CDR2 is SVGIG (reference sequence). This CDR3 region has 14 residues. CDR3 nucleotides: TGTGCCTGGACGGCTCAACAGGGCTTTTATGGCTACACCTTC. Its translation: CAWTAQQGFYGYTF.

The chain couples TRBV3-1 to TRBJ2-5; D may be TRBD1 (6 bases). Germline V gene data show CDR1 as LGHDT and CDR2 as YNNKEL (reference sequence). V lost 4 bases and J lost 4, with 16 bases in between. The CDR3 runs 15 residues. CDR3 protein: CASSRPGTRAETQYF. CDR3 coding DNA: TGTGCCAGCAGCCGCCCCGGGACAAGAGCAGAGACCCAGTACTTC.

This clonotype was detected a few times. This chain connects TRBV5-1 to TRBJ1-2, with a tentative D call TRBD1 (5 bases). V was shortened by 7 bases and J by 8 bases, with 12 bases between the two germline ends. The CDR3 runs 11 residues. Germline V gives CDR1 SGHRS, CDR2 YFSETQ. CDR3 bases: TGCGCCAGCCAGGGTACGAGCGGCTACACCTTC. Its protein is CASQGTSGYTF.

The chain links TRBV20-1 to TRBJ2-2, with 8 bases aligning to TRBD1. The CDR3 has 15 residues. Germline lookup yields CDR1 DFQATT and CDR2 SNEGSKA (reference sequence). Losses at the gene ends were 6 bases for V and 0 bases for J; bases not matched to a gene: 6. The CDR3 sequence: CSARPGQANTGELFF. Here the CDR3 DNA reads TGCAGTGCGCGGCCGGGACAGGCGAACACCGGGGAGCTGTTTTTT.

The rearrangement uses TRBV4-2 and TRBJ1-6, with a weak D call TRBD1 (5 bases). The CDR3 covers 18 residues. Trimming cost V 1 base and J 3 bases, with 16 bases left between them. Germline loops: CDR1 LGHNA, CDR2 YNFKEQ. The CDR3 sequence is CASSQVSSPGGYNSPLHF. DNA for the CDR3: TGTGCCAGCAGCCAAGTAAGCTCTCCGGGGGGCTATAATTCACCCCTCCACTTT.

This clonotype was seen a few times. This chain joins TRBV5-8 and TRBJ1-5; 8 positions agree with TRBD1. J lost 5 bases, V lost 5 bases, and 9 bases had no gene match. This CDR3 has 15 amino acids. CDR1 SGHTS and CDR2 YDEGEE come from the germline V gene. The CDR3 bases are TGTGCCAGCAGATTCCGGGACAGGACCGATCAGCCCCAGCATTTT. Translated: CASRFRDRTDQPQHF.

Only a few counts were recorded for this clonotype. The V call is TRBV29-1, the J call TRBJ1-2; 7 bases are a match to TRBD1. Germline V gene sequence: CDR1 SQVTM, CDR2 ANQGSEA. The CDR3 totals 13 residues. V lost 2 bases to trimming and J lost 7 bases; unmatched junction nucleotides: 7. The CDR3 DNA reads as TGCAGCGTTGAAAACGCAGGGGGGGGTGGCTACACCTTC. This codes for CSVENAGGGGYTF.

The rearrangement joins TRBV2 to TRBJ1-1, with unresolved D. CDR1 is SNHLY and CDR2 is FYNNEI in the germline V gene. V gave up 1 base and J gave up 7 bases, with 10 bases separating them. The CDR3 covers 13 residues. The CDR3 region has the DNA TGTGCCAGCAGTGAAGTGAGGGATGGTGAAGCTTTCTTT. Translating it yields CASSEVRDGEAFF.

At least ten counts were recorded for this clonotype. This chain joins TRBV6-1 and TRBJ1-5; D is unresolved. Trimming removed 5 bases at V and 5 bases at J, with 10 bases between. Germline CDR1 and CDR2: MNHNS and SASEGT. CDR3 length: 13 amino acids. CDR3 residues: CASSLWQHQPQHF. The CDR3 coding sequence is TGTGCCAGCAGTCTCTGGCAACATCAGCCCCAGCATTTT.

At least ten counts were recorded for this clonotype. V is TRBV20-1 and J is TRBJ1-2; D is ambiguous. This CDR3 spans 11 amino acids. Between the trimmed V and J ends, which lost 1 base and 4 bases, there was a span of 4 bases. CDR1 DFQATT and CDR2 SNEGSKA come from the germline V gene (reference sequence). In DNA form, the CDR3 reads TGCAGTGCTAGAGCCCCCTATGGCTACACCTTC. Translating it yields CSARAPYGYTF.

This rearrangement joins TRBV7-9 to TRBJ1-4; maybe TRBD1 (6 bases). The CDR3 is made up of 15 amino acids. Germline CDR1 and CDR2: SEHNR and FQNEAQ (reference sequence). V was cut by 1 base and J by 8 bases, with 14 bases left in between. CDR3 residues: CASSLDPGDNEKLFF. In DNA form, the CDR3 reads TGTGCCAGCAGCTTAGATCCAGGGGACAACGAAAAACTGTTTTTT.